Below are 15 T cell receptor beta chains sequenced from a single sample in a study of shared clonotypes between healthy human individuals. The data were produced by immunoSEQ multiplex PCR, yet TCRdb's version contains in-frame clones alone and is incomplete. The data contain around 1 million clones, about three quarters of them singletons. The sequencing input was memory CD4+ T cells sorted from blood. Subset: CD45RA-negative fraction. These receptors all come from a man in his late teens or twenties in good health.

The rearrangement joins TRBV30 to TRBJ2-5; TRBD1 matches 9 bases. V was pared by 3 bases and J by 5 bases, with 16 bases of the junction left unmatched. The CDR3 is made up of 17 amino acids. The germline V gene has CDR1 GTSNPN and CDR2 SVGIG (reference sequence). This chain's CDR3 is CAWRTKTGTGSFETQYF. The CDR3, as DNA: TGTGCCTGGAGGACAAAAACCGGGACAGGGTCTTTCGAGACCCAGTACTTC.

This clone was recorded once. The rearrangement joins TRBV2 to TRBJ1-3, with 9 nucleotides matching TRBD1. The CDR3 has 18 amino acids. CDR1 SNHLY and CDR2 FYNNEI come from the germline V gene. The ends lost 2 bases at V and 4 bases at J; junction bases unmatched: 12. CDR3 sequence (DNA): TGTGCCAGCAGTGAATACTTTCCGGACAGGGGCAAGGGAAACACCATATATTTT. This encodes CASSEYFPDRGKGNTIYF.

This rearrangement joins TRBV4-3 to TRBJ2-1; 7 positions agree with TRBD2. This CDR3 contains 17 residues. The junction had 9 bases not matched to a gene; V was cut back by 0 bases and J by 4 bases. CDR1 and CDR2 (germline): LGHNA, YSLEER. The CDR3 is CASSQDWGGSSYNEQFF. The CDR3 DNA reads as TGCGCCAGCAGCCAAGATTGGGGCGGGAGTTCGTACAATGAGCAGTTCTTC.

The chain links TRBV12-5 to TRBJ2-7, with D possibly TRBD2 on 6 matching bases. The CDR3 consists of 15 residues. Trimming took off 6 bases at V and 2 bases at J, with 17 bases between the two ends. Per the germline V gene, CDR1 is LGHNT and CDR2 is FRNRAP. CDR3 amino acids: CASGGKGWRAYEQYF. CDR3 in DNA: TGTGCTAGTGGGGGTAAAGGGTGGAGGGCCTACGAGCAGTACTTC.

This chain links TRBV29-1 with TRBJ2-5; TRBD1 matches at 10 bases. The germline V gene has CDR1 SQVTM and CDR2 ANQGSEA. This CDR3 comprises 13 residues. The V and J ends lost 6 bases and 4 bases, in that order; junction bases with no gene match: 5. Written as DNA, the CDR3 is TGCAGCGTGGGTCGGGACAGGGGAGAGACCCAGTACTTC. Translated: CSVGRDRGETQYF.

The chain employs TRBV27 and TRBJ2-2, with 10 bases that match TRBD1. V lost 8 bases to trimming and J lost 6 bases; unmatched junction nucleotides: 6. There are 14 residues in the CDR3. Germline lookup yields CDR1 MNHEY and CDR2 SMNVEV (reference sequence). The CDR3 DNA is TGTGCCAGCGCGGGACAGGGGATCGCCGGGGAGCTGTTTTTT. Its protein product is CASAGQGIAGELFF.

This chain joins TRBV5-5 and TRBJ2-2; TRBD2 matches 10 bases. The CDR3 consists of 17 residues. The V and J ends lost 4 bases and 3 bases, in that order; junction bases with no gene match: 9. CDR1 SGHKS and CDR2 YYEKEE come from the germline V gene (reference sequence). This CDR3 is CASSKRGGLSDTGELFF. The CDR3 DNA reads TGTGCCAGCAGCAAGCGGGGGGGCCTTTCGGACACCGGGGAGCTGTTTTTT.

In DNA form, the CDR3 reads TGTGCCAGCAGTTTACTAGGGGGCGTGTTGAATCAGCCCCAGCATTTT. Protein sequence: CASSLLGGVLNQPQHF. This chain links TRBV28 with TRBJ1-5; TRBD1 agrees at 7 bases. CDR3 length equals 16 residues. Germline loops: CDR1 MDHEN, CDR2 SYDVKM. Trimming took 2 bases from V and 4 from J; bases not matched to a gene: 8. Using reference TRBV28 and TRBJ1-5 for the parts outside the CDR3, the full variable domain is DVKVTQSSRYLVKRTGEKVFLECVQDMDHENMFWYRQDPGLGLRLIYFSYDVKMKEKGDIPEGYSVSREKKERFSLILESASTNQTSMYLCASSLLGGVLNQPQHFGDGTRLSIL.

There are a few counts of this clone. The CDR3 spells CASSLKTSGFSTDTQYF. CDR3 nucleotides: TGCGCCAGCAGCTTGAAGACTAGCGGGTTTAGCACAGATACGCAGTATTTT. The chain uses TRBV5-1 and TRBJ2-3, with 10 bases matching TRBD2. Germline values: CDR1 SGHRS, CDR2 YFSETQ. Trimming at V came to 1 base and at J to 0 bases, leaving 5 bases not matched to a gene. The CDR3 totals 17 residues.

The V gene is TRBV11-3, the J gene TRBJ2-3; TRBD2 matches at 11 bases. CDR3 length: 18 residues. Germline values: CDR1 SGHNT, CDR2 YENEEA. Trimming removed 5 bases from V and 6 bases from J; junction bases left unmatched: 16. The CDR3 sequence is CASSIWTSGYPSRDTQYF. CDR3 bases: TGTGCCAGCAGCATATGGACTAGCGGGTATCCTTCGAGGGATACGCAGTATTTT. The variable domain in full, with the rest retrieved from reference TRBV11-3 and TRBJ2-3, is EAGVVQSPRYKIIEKKQPVAFWCNPISGHNTLYWYLQNLGQGPELLIRYENEEAVDDSQLPKDRFSAERLKGVDSTLKIQPAELGDSAVYLCASSIWTSGYPSRDTQYFGPGTRLTVL.

The V gene is TRBV9, the J gene TRBJ1-1, with a tentative D call TRBD1 (5 bases). V was trimmed by 4 bases and J by 4 bases, leaving 14 bases between them. Germline CDR1 and CDR2: SGDLS and YYNGEE. The CDR3 covers 14 residues. The CDR3 nucleotides read TGTGCCAGCAGCTTTAAATGGGGGGGCACTGAAGCTTTCTTT. It translates to CASSFKWGGTEAFF. The entire variable domain, with the rest obtained from reference TRBV9 and TRBJ1-1, is as follows: DSGVTQTPKHLITATGQRVTLRCSPRSGDLSVYWYQQSLDQGLQFLIQYYNGEERAKGNILERFSAQQFPDLHSELNLSSLELGDSALYFCASSFKWGGTEAFFGQGTRLTVV.

V gene TRBV20-1 combines with J gene TRBJ2-3; D is undetermined. V lost 4 bases, J lost 6 bases, and 8 bases lay in between. The germline gives CDR1 DFQATT, CDR2 SNEGSKA (reference sequence). This CDR3 comprises 11 residues. DNA for the CDR3: TGCAGTGCTACCCTGAGTGATACGCAGTATTTT. Encoded protein: CSATLSDTQYF.

The J gene is TRBJ1-6, the V gene TRBV7-9, with 7 bases lining up with TRBD1. Germline loops: CDR1 SEHNR, CDR2 FQNEAQ (reference sequence). The V segment lost 8 bases and the J segment 0 bases; nucleotides outside the gene matches: 4. This CDR3 spans 15 amino acids. The CDR3 DNA sequence: TGTGCCAGCTCCTGGGACAGCTCCTATAATTCACCCCTCCACTTT. This gives the protein CASSWDSSYNSPLHF.

The rearrangement joins TRBV6-5 to TRBJ2-5; D ambiguous. This CDR3 spans 13 amino acids. Germline V gene data show CDR1 as MNHEY and CDR2 as SVGAGI. Trimming cost V 6 bases and J 1 base, with 9 bases left between them. Written as DNA, the CDR3 is TGTGCCAGCAGGGACGGATCCCAAGAGACCCAGTACTTC. It encodes CASRDGSQETQYF.

The gene calls are TRBV28 and TRBJ1-1; D call uncertain. This CDR3 comprises 14 residues. The V end lost 4 bases, the J end lost 0 bases, and 9 bases lay between the germline ends. Germline values: CDR1 MDHEN, CDR2 SYDVKM. This CDR3 reads CASSSPVMNTEAFF. CDR3 in DNA: TGTGCCAGCAGTTCCCCAGTTATGAACACTGAAGCTTTCTTT.